The rows below give T cell receptor beta chains drawn from one sample of a study of blood T cell repertoires in COVID-19. Sequencing used immunoSEQ multiplex PCR; TCRdb keeps in-frame clones, though not all of them. The repertoire holds approximately 100,000 clones, with about 85% as singletons. The material sequenced was peripheral blood. All receptors come from a man older than 75 with acute or convalescent COVID-19. Both conserved end residues are part of each CDR3. The D gene is left open where the match is weak. Size is omitted from some rows. Given values are once, few, many or a class for expanded clones.

d_gene	v_gene	j_gene	abundance	CDR3aa	CDR3nt
-	TRBV29-1	TRBJ1-1	once	CSVRDSMNTEAFF	TGCAGCGTGCGGGACTCCATGAACACTGAAGCTTTCTTT
-	TRBV28	TRBJ1-1	-	CASRLFTEAFF	TGTGCCAGCAGACTATTCACTGAAGCTTTCTTT
TRBD2	TRBV7-2	TRBJ2-7	-	CASFLAGRISEQYF	TGTGCCAGCTTTCTAGCGGGACGCATCAGCGAGCAGTACTTC
-	TRBV5-1	TRBJ2-1	-	CASSLVLDSEQFF	TGCGCCAGCAGCTTGGTACTAGATAGTGAGCAGTTCTTC
-	TRBV5-1	TRBJ2-7	-	CASSLGVSDEQYF	TGCGCCAGCAGCTTGGGAGTTTCCGACGAGCAGTACTTC
-	TRBV19	TRBJ1-5	-	CASSPLGAGNQPQHF	TGTGCCAGTAGCCCCTTAGGGGCCGGGAATCAGCCCCAGCATTTT
-	TRBV11-3	TRBJ2-2	few	CASSSYGELFF	TGTGCCAGCAGTTCGTACGGGGAGCTGTTTTTT
TRBD2	TRBV15	TRBJ2-1	once	CATRRTSPYNEQFF	TGTGCCACCAGAAGGACTAGCCCCTACAATGAGCAGTTCTTC